This T cell receptor (beta chain) was profiled in a study of blood T cell repertoires in COVID-19 (dated by TCRdb to the early 2020s). Background for the entire study: Samples covering the acute and convalescent phases of COVID-19 were provided by collaborators in the United States, Italy and Spain. A de-identified subject ID, COVID-19 status, age in years and sex were almost always included in the sample metadata. The prospective study material was composed of cDNA or gDNA derived from T cells, B-cell-depleted T cells, or PBMCs. Deeply sampled blood TCRbeta repertoires from subjects exposed to, actively infected with, or recovered from COVID-19 were included in the dataset. HLA class I and class II types, where available, came from metadata supplied by the sample provider rather than from assay-based typing. The repertoires were released in a freely available public database intended as a resource for research on the immune response to SARS-CoV-2. Samples were obtained from the ongoing ImmuneRACE study (first 160 participants) and from about 1,300 subjects provided by 6 global collaborators. Findings and caveats that apply to the study as a whole: The quantity of clinical and demographic metadata differed by source and by participant and was supplied without curation.

The CDR3 numbers 15 residues from cysteine through valine. The entry retains the CDR3 DNA only, 45 bases that are in frame from base 1. TCRbeta CDR3 regions were amplified from genomic DNA by means of the immunoSEQ Assay, a bias-controlled multiplex PCR. Concerning the study's data processing: Within the assay, amplification of reference gene primers was used to estimate how many nucleated cells each sample contained. To quantify the absolute abundance of each unique TCRbeta CDR3 rearrangement, sequence reads were collapsed and filtered. For each sample, productive Simpson clonality was calculated as the square root of Simpson's diversity index across productive rearrangements. TCRdb stores this immuneACCESS table with in-frame sequences only. Part of the clones is absent; in the studies checked, under half of the shortfall reflects unresolved V genes, and no reason is known for the rest. D and trimming were read from the DNA, whereas the V and J calls and clone size are those reported in that table. Here the sample has roughly 110,000 clones; 81% occur a single time. The ten largest clones take up less than 2% of the sample.

As to this clone: Its binding antigen is unknown. No base quality values were provided; no much bigger clone lies one nucleotide off.

Each collaborating institution followed its own protocols to collect whole blood in K2EDTA tubes. For TCRbeta analysis, collaborators shipped samples in one of three forms: frozen whole blood, isolated PBMCs, or DNA extracted from either of those sample types. This receptor was identified in a man aged 50-60 years with acute or convalescent COVID-19. The sequencing input was peripheral blood. The receptor chain draws on TRBV21-1 and TRBJ2-7; the table's D call of TRBD1 was not tested on the DNA. TRBV21-1 is a recognized pseudogene. At the DNA level, the sequence is TGTGCCAGCAACTCAGGGATACGGGCCTCCTACGAGCAGTACGTC. The resulting protein is CASNSGIRASYEQYV.